This TCR beta chain comes out of a study of shared T cell receptors in the human thymus. The V end lost 5 bases, the J end lost 0 bases, and 13 bases lay between the germline ends. This CDR3 comprises 15 residues. Germline assignment: CDR1 LGHNT and CDR2 FRNRAP. Only in-frame clones appear in the TCRdb table, and some are missing; sequencing was by immunoSEQ multiplex PCR. The top ten hold about 0.0098% of the sample, which has 700,000 or so clones, approximately 85% seen once. The same sample was also studied in work on human thymus T cells.

The clonotype was recovered from a girl under two years old with a congenital heart defect. Sequenced input: thymocytes. The chain couples TRBV12-5 to TRBJ1-1; D is unclear. The CDR3 is CASGPATDMNTEAFF. CDR3 DNA sequence: TGTGCTAGTGGTCCGGCTACAGACATGAACACTGAAGCTTTCTTT.